This TCR beta chain was identified during a study of Graves' ophthalmopathy and Graves' hyperthyroidism. This clonotype was observed at least ten times. Antigen specificity is unknown. The authors amplified TCR beta CDR3 regions, and they did so from RNA transcripts for repertoire sequencing. An initial RT-PCR round employing HTBI primers preceded a second-round multiplex PCR. Via MiXCR, TCRdb re-called the multiplex PCR reads, giving one row per CDR3 protein. The data hold more than 300,000 distinct CDR3 sequences, with approximately 18% observed a single time. There are 15 residues in the CDR3. In germline, CDR1 is MDHEN, CDR2 SYDVKM. V trimming: 6 bases; J trimming: 1 base; junction bases outside the gene matches: 8. Overall study results and limits: At around 68% sensitivity and 72.22% specificity, the model predicted progression of the ophthalmopathy.

Hyperthyroidism was considered stable when no ophthalmopathy appeared within 18 months of follow-up. The chain carries TRBV28 and TRBJ2-7; TRBD1 matches 8 bases. The clonotype comes from an adult woman with stable Graves' hyperthyroidism. The sequencing sample was made of peripheral blood. The CDR3 region is CASRPLGQGSYEQYF. CDR3 nucleotides: TGTGCCAGCAGACCTCTCGGACAGGGTTCCTACGAGCAGTACTTC.